The 3 T cell receptor beta chains below were found in one sample sequenced in a study of cytomegalovirus exposure and HLA in healthy donors. Researchers ran the PCR with 60 Vbeta and 13 Jbeta primers. TCRdb's table, derived via immunoSEQ multiplex PCR, lists solely in-frame clones and lacks some. The data show 150,000 to 200,000 clones, about 80% seen once. Material for sequencing was PBMCs. The receptors come from a woman between 50 and 59 years old in good health and CMV-seronegative.

The CDR3 is CASSISGQGSYNEQFF. In DNA, the CDR3 is TGTGCCAGTAGTATATCCGGACAGGGGAGCTACAATGAGCAGTTCTTC. The V call is TRBV19, the J call TRBJ2-1; 9 bases align to TRBD1. The germline gives CDR1 LNHDA, CDR2 SQIVND (reference sequence). This CDR3 spans 16 amino acids. V trimming: 2 bases; J trimming: 3 bases; junction bases outside the gene matches: 5.

The rearrangement uses TRBV11-2 and TRBJ1-4; 9 bases agree with TRBD1. Looked up from germline, CDR1 is SGHAT and CDR2 is FQNNGV. The CDR3 extends over 13 amino acids. V was pared by 5 bases and J by 11 bases, with 6 bases of the junction left unmatched. CDR3 sequence reads: CASSERTGVKLFF. DNA of the CDR3: TGTGCCAGCAGCGAACGGACAGGGGTGAAACTGTTTTTT.

V and J are TRBV7-6 and TRBJ2-7, with 9 nucleotides matching TRBD1. The CDR3 consists of 17 residues. Germline assignment: CDR1 SGHVS and CDR2 FNYEAQ. The V and J ends lost 4 bases and 1 base, in that order; junction bases with no gene match: 11. CDR3 coding DNA: TGTGCCAGCAGCTCAACCTCGGACAGGGGTCGGTCCTACGAGCAGTACTTC. Its translation is CASSSTSDRGRSYEQYF. Combining the CDR3 with reference TRBV7-6 and TRBJ2-7 gives the whole variable domain GAGVSQSPRYKVTKRGQDVALRCDPISGHVSLYWYRQALGQGPEFLTYFNYEAQQDKSGLPNDRFSAERPEGSISTLTIQRTEQRDSAMYRCASSSTSDRGRSYEQYFGPGTRLTVT.